The sequence of this T cell receptor beta chain was determined in a study of T cells in Graves' hyperthyroidism and ophthalmopathy. Each diagnosis was grounded in clinical symptoms, serum thyroxine and TRAb, thyroid ultrasound, and orbital computed tomography. Cells are PBMCs isolated from approximately 9.2 ml of fresh blood. The CDR3 totals 15 residues. V was pared by 5 bases and J by 13 bases, with 14 bases of the junction left unmatched. CDR1 and CDR2 (germline): DFQATT, SNEGSKA (reference sequence). The source material, RNA transcripts, was used to amplify TCR beta CDR3 regions. TCR CDR3 regions were first amplified by RT-PCR with HTBI primers. TCRdb ran MiXCR on the multiplex PCR reads and lists one entry per CDR3 protein. The repertoire holds under 40,000 distinct CDR3 sequences, approximately 50% seen once, with approximately 6.2% in the top ten.

The chain employs TRBV20-1 and TRBJ2-1; 13 nucleotides agree with TRBD2. The specimen was blood. The origin of this receptor is a woman between 50 and 59 years old with Graves' hyperthyroidism that later progressed to Graves' ophthalmopathy. The CDR3 DNA is TGCAGTGCTGCTTTGGGGACTAGCGGGACCCGGGAACAGTTCTTC. Its translation is CSAALGTSGTREQFF.